Shown below are 14 T cell receptor beta chains from a single sample sequenced in a study of beta chain features in type 1 diabetes. Since all of the isolated RNA was reverse transcribed, expressed TCRB transcripts were what got sequenced. The table came from immunoSEQ multiplex PCR; TCRdb's copy has only in-frame clones and leaves some out. This table has approximately 170,000 clones, 7.5% to 9.5% appearing once. The sample was central memory CD4+ T cells from blood. The receptors shown here come from a young woman in good health.

This clone appeared a few times. The gene calls are TRBV30 and TRBJ2-7; a weak D match, TRBD2 (5 bases). Germline V gene data show CDR1 as GTSNPN and CDR2 as SVGIG (reference sequence). The V gene lost 7 bases and the J gene lost 3 bases, with 13 bases spanning the gap. This CDR3 region has 12 residues. The CDR3 DNA reads TGTGCCTTCCGGACTCTCTTCTACGAGCAGTACTTC. Its translation is CAFRTLFYEQYF.

The chain uses TRBV2 and TRBJ1-2; D gene ambiguous. The CDR3 sequence is 15 residues long. Germline V gene data show CDR1 as SNHLY and CDR2 as FYNNEI. V lost 1 base, J lost 0 bases, and 9 bases lay in between. The CDR3 loop is CASSEVQSANYGYTF. CDR3 DNA: TGTGCCAGCAGTGAAGTGCAGTCCGCTAACTATGGCTACACCTTC. Complete variable domain (other parts from reference TRBV2 and TRBJ1-2): EPEVTQTPSHQVTQMGQEVILRCVPISNHLYFYWYRQILGQKVEFLVSFYNNEISEKSEIFDDQFSVERPDGSNFTLKIRSTKLEDSAMYFCASSEVQSANYGYTFGSGTRLTVV.

The chain carries TRBV5-1 and TRBJ2-1, with 9 positions matching TRBD2. J lost 5 bases, V lost 2 bases, and 8 bases had no gene match. Germline V gives CDR1 SGHRS, CDR2 YFSETQ. The CDR3 has 16 residues. CDR3 in amino acids: CASSLRAGGPHNEQFF. Here the CDR3 DNA reads TGCGCCAGCAGCTTAAGGGCGGGAGGGCCACACAATGAGCAGTTCTTC.

This clone was found a few times. This same CDR3 is encoded by further DNA sequences in the sample. The genes are TRBV9 and TRBJ2-2; no firm D call. V was cut by 0 bases and J by 3 bases, with 3 bases left in between. Looked up from germline, CDR1 is SGDLS and CDR2 is YYNGEE. CDR3 size: 13 residues. In DNA form, the CDR3 reads TGTGCCAGCAGCGTAGCTGACACCGGGGAGCTGTTTTTT. It specifies CASSVADTGELFF.

Ten or more counts support this clone. CDR3: CASSQETGNSPLHF. Here the CDR3 DNA reads TGCGCCAGCAGCCAAGAAACAGGGAATTCACCCCTCCACTTT. The chain uses TRBV4-3 and TRBJ1-6, with a possible D match to TRBD1 (6 bases). Germline CDR1 reads LGHNA; CDR2 reads YSLEER. V lost 0 bases and J lost 7, with 7 bases in between. This CDR3 has 14 amino acids.

The chain is built from TRBV5-1 and TRBJ1-6; 7 nucleotides align to TRBD1. The CDR3 is 15 residues long. Germline CDR1 is SGHRS and CDR2 is YFSETQ. V lost 4 bases, J lost 8 bases, and 9 bases stayed unmatched. The DNA of the CDR3 is TGCGCCAGCAGCCCCTCGGACAGGTCATATTCACCCCTCCACTTT. Translation: CASSPSDRSYSPLHF.

This clone turned up a few times. The chain carries TRBV6-6 and TRBJ2-3, with D unresolved. Germline V CDR1 and CDR2: MNHNY, SVGAGI (reference sequence). The CDR3 has 13 residues. V was clipped by 8 bases and J by 6 bases, with 15 bases between them. CDR3 in amino acids: CASSSEAIDTQYF. In DNA, the CDR3 is TGTGCCAGCTCCTCCGAGGCGATTGATACGCAGTATTTT.

The CDR3 is CASSLGFGGFNEKLFF. Here the CDR3 DNA reads TGCGCCAGCAGCTTGGGGTTCGGGGGATTTAATGAAAAACTGTTTTTT. The chain couples TRBV5-1 to TRBJ1-4; D possibly corresponds to TRBD1 (5 bases). The germline V gene encodes CDR1 SGHRS and CDR2 YFSETQ. Trimming removed 0 bases at V and 4 bases at J, with 13 bases between. This CDR3 region has 16 residues.

This clone was detected many times. The CDR3 is CASSLRSGRRSEQYF. For the CDR3, the DNA is TGTGCCAGCAGCTTGAGGAGCGGGAGACGTTCCGAGCAGTACTTC. The chain has TRBV5-4 and TRBJ2-7; 8 positions agree with TRBD2. The CDR3 totals 15 residues. CDR1 is SGHNT, CDR2 YYREEE, per germline (reference sequence). V was pared by 1 base and J by 6 bases, with 9 bases of the junction left unmatched.

The rearrangement joins TRBV5-1 to TRBJ2-3; D possibly corresponds to TRBD1 (5 bases). The CDR3 consists of 16 residues. Deletions cut 4 bases from V and 2 bases from J, with 17 bases between. Germline lookup yields CDR1 SGHRS and CDR2 YFSETQ. The CDR3 reads CASSPSIGASTDTQYF. The CDR3 region has the DNA TGCGCCAGCAGCCCCTCTATAGGGGCCTCCACAGATACGCAGTATTTT.

This clone appeared a few times. The chain couples TRBV11-2 to TRBJ1-4; D might be TRBD1 (5 bases). V lost 1 base, J lost 8 bases, and 14 bases lay in between. This CDR3 is built from 15 residues. Germline values: CDR1 SGHAT, CDR2 FQNNGV. The CDR3 DNA reads as TGTGCCAGCAGCTTAGGCGGCAGGGTGACGGAAAAACTGTTTTTT. Its translation is CASSLGGRVTEKLFF.

V is TRBV7-2 and J is TRBJ2-5; 10 bases align to TRBD2. The length of the CDR3 is 13 residues. The ends lost 5 bases at V and 14 bases at J; junction bases unmatched: 11. Germline V gene data show CDR1 as SGHTA and CDR2 as FQGNSA. CDR3 in amino acids: CASSLLAGRGVYF. CDR3 sequence (DNA): TGTGCCAGCAGCCTACTAGCGGGAAGGGGAGTTTACTTC.

In this sample, this clone turned up a few times. This chain links TRBV19 with TRBJ1-1; 7 bases are shared with TRBD1. V lost 4 bases and J lost 2; bases outside the gene matches: 7. CDR3 size: 15 residues. Germline CDR1 reads LNHDA; CDR2 reads SQIVND (reference sequence). The CDR3 protein is CASSKKGARNTEAFF. CDR3 DNA: TGTGCCAGTAGTAAGAAGGGGGCGAGAAACACTGAAGCTTTCTTT.

This clone was counted only a few times. CDR3 protein: CSAYGGNTQYF. CDR3 in DNA: TGCAGTGCATATGGGGGGAATACGCAGTATTTT. The chain couples TRBV20-1 to TRBJ2-3; TRBD2 is a possible D gene (6 bases). The CDR3 is made up of 11 amino acids. Trimming stripped 6 bases from V and 7 bases from J, with 11 bases between. Germline loops: CDR1 DFQATT, CDR2 SNEGSKA (reference sequence).